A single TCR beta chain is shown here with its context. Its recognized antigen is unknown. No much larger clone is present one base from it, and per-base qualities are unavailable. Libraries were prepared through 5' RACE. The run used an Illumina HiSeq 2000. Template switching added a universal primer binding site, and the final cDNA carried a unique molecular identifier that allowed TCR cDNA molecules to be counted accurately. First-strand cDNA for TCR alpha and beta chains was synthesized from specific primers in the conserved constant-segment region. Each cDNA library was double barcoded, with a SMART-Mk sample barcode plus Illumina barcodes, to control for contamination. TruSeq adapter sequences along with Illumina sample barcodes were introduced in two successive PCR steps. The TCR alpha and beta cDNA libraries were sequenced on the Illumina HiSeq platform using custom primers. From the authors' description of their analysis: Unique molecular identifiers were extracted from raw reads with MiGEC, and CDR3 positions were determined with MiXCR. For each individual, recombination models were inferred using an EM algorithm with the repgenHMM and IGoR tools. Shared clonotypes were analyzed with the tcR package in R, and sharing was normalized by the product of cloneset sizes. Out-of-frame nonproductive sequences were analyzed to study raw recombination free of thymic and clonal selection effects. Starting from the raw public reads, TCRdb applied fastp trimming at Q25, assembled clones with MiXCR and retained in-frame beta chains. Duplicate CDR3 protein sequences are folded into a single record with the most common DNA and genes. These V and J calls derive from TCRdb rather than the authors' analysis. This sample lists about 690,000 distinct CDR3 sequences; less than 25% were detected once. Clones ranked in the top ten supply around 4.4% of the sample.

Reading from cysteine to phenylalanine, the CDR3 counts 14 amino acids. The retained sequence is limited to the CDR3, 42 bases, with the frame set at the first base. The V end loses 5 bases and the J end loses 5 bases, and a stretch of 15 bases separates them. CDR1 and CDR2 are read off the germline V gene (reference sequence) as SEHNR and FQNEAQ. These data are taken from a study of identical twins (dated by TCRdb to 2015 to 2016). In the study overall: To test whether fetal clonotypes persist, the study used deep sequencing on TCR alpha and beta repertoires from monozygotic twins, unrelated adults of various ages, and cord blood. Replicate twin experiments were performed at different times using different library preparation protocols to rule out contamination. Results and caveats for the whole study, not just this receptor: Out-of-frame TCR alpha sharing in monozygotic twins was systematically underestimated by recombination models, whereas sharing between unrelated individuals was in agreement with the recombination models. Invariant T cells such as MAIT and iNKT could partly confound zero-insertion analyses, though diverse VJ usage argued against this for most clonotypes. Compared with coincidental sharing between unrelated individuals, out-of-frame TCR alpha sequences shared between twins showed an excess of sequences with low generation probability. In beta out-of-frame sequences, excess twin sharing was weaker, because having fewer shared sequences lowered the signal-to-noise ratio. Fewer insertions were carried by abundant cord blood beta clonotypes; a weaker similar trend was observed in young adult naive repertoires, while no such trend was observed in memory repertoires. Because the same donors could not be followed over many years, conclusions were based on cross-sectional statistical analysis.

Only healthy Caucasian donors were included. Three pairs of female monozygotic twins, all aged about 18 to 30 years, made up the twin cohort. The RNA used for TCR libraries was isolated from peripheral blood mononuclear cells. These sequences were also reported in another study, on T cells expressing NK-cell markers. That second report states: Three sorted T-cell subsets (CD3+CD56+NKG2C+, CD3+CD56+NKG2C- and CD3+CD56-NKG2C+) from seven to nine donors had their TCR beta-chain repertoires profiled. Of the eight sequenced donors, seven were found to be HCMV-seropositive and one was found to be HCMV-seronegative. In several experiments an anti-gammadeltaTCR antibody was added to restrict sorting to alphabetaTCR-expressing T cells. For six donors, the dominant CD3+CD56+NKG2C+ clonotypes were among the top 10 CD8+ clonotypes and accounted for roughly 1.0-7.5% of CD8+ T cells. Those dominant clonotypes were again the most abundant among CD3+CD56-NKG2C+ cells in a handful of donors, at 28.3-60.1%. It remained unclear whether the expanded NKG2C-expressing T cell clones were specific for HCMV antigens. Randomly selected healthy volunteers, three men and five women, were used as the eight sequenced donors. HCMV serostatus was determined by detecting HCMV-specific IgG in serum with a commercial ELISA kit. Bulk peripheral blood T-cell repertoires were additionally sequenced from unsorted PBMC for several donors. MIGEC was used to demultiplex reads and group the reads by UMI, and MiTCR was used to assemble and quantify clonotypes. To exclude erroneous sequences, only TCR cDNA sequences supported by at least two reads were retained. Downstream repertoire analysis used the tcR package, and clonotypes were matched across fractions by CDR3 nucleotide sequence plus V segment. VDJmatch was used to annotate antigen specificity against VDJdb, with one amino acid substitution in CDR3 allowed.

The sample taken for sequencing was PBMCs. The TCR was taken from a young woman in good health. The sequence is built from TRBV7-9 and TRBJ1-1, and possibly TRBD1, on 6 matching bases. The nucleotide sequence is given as TGTGCCAGCAGCAAGGGGCAGGGGTATACTGAAGCTTTCTTT. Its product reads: CASSKGQGYTEAFF.